The source of this T cell receptor beta chain is a study of human T cells and chemical hapten exposure. As for the study in general: Patch tests of 0.01% DPC on the upper back were read at 6 days.

The time point here: patch test 1, 2 weeks after DPC sensitization. Treatment indicated: therapeutic diphenylcyclopropenone sensitization with weekly scalp DPC. MiXCR, applied by TCRdb to the RACE reads, yields one record per CDR3 protein. The sample gives 95,000 to 100,000 distinct CDR3 sequences, roughly 12% of which show up once; less than 2.5% is in the top ten. The CDR3 spans 16 residues. CDR1 and CDR2 (germline): SEHNR, FQNEAQ (reference sequence). As regards this clonotype: Relative to the germline gene, one junction end is altered; a read error may explain this.

The TCR was taken from a woman in her forties with alopecia areata. Some clones in this sample may be carry-over from other donors' samples. The chain has TRBV7-9 and TRBJ1-5; no firm D call. The sequenced sample was whole blood, obtained in connection with sensitization to the hapten diphenylcyclopropenone (DPC). The CDR3 protein is CASSLGAAGRDHPQHF. The CDR3 nucleotides are TGTGCCAGCAGCTTAGGGGCCGCGGGCCGCGATCATCCCCAGCATTTT.